One and the same sample provided the 6 T cell receptor beta chains below, sequenced in a study of blood T cell repertoires in COVID-19. Here immunoSEQ multiplex PCR was the method, and the copy in TCRdb shows in-frame clones only, minus some. The data show roughly 200,000 clones, with more than 75% seen just once and 8.6% held by the top ten. Material: peripheral blood. These receptors were collected from a woman aged 45 to 65 with active or convalescent COVID-19.

The CDR3 reads CASSEDLAGGIEQYF. The CDR3 bases are TGTGCCAGCAGTGAAGACCTAGCGGGGGGCATCGAGCAGTACTTC. The chain uses TRBV28 and TRBJ2-7; TRBD2 aligns across 11 bases. V shed 5 bases and J 6 bases; nucleotides not matched to a gene: 9. Germline V gene data show CDR1 as MDHEN and CDR2 as SYDVKM. This CDR3 is 15 amino acids long.

This chain connects TRBV19 to TRBJ2-2, with TRBD1 matching 8 bases. CDR3 length: 15 residues. V dropped 7 bases and J dropped 4; count of bases not matched to a gene: 8. Per germline, CDR1 LNHDA and CDR2 SQIVND (reference sequence). CDR3 residues: CASTYTGQGTGELFF. The CDR3 DNA sequence: TGTGCCAGTACTTATACCGGACAGGGCACCGGGGAGCTGTTTTTT.

The V and J genes are TRBV7-8 and TRBJ1-3; D not certain. Germline V gene sequence: CDR1 SGHVS, CDR2 FQNEAQ. This CDR3 spans 13 amino acids. V lost 4 bases to trimming and J lost 4 bases, with 8 bases between them. The DNA for the CDR3 is TGTGCCAGCAGCTATCAACAGGGAAACACCATATATTTT. It encodes CASSYQQGNTIYF.

This clone showed up just once. The chain links TRBV7-9 to TRBJ1-2, with 7 bases matching TRBD1. The CDR3 is 15 amino acids. Trimming removed 0 bases from V and 8 bases from J; junction bases left unmatched: 9. Germline CDR1 SEHNR, CDR2 FQNEAQ (reference sequence). CDR3 nucleotide sequence: TGTGCCAGCAGCTTAGCGTCGGTGACAGGGAACGGCTACACCTTC. Its protein is CASSLASVTGNGYTF.

The CDR3 region is CASSPKPQGALTTGELFF. CDR3 DNA sequence: TGTGCCAGCAGCCCAAAACCACAGGGGGCTCTTACCACCGGGGAGCTGTTTTTT. V gene TRBV6-4 combines with J gene TRBJ2-2; TRBD1 agrees at 9 bases. J lost 4 bases, V lost 6 bases, and 15 bases had no gene match. Germline V gene sequence: CDR1 MRHNA, CDR2 SNTAGT. The CDR3 contains 18 residues.

The gene calls are TRBV19 and TRBJ1-6; D remains ambiguous. In germline, CDR1 is LNHDA, CDR2 SQIVND (reference sequence). This CDR3 is built from 12 residues. V lost 7 bases, J lost 9 bases, and 10 bases lay in between. The CDR3 sequence: CASNTAGSPLHF. CDR3 DNA sequence: TGTGCCAGTAATACAGCGGGTTCACCCCTCCACTTT. Looking up the rest from reference TRBV19 and TRBJ1-6 gives the full variable domain: DGGITQSPKYLFRKEGQNVTLSCEQNLNHDAMYWYRQDPGQGLRLIYYSQIVNDFQKGDIAEGYSVSREKKESFPLTVTSAQKNPTAFYLCASNTAGSPLHFGNGTRLTVT.